The 18 T cell receptor beta chains given below trace back to one sample, sequenced in a study of blood T cells in healthy people across ages. The use of a sample-barcoded 5' primer and a J-beta primer mix characterized a second PCR of roughly 7 to 11 cycles. Via MiXCR, TCRdb re-called the 5' RACE reads, giving one row per CDR3 protein. The repertoire holds about 380,000 distinct CDR3 sequences, 50% to 60% seen once, with around 50% in the top ten. The sample was blood. The receptors come from a man aged 60 to 69 in good health.

The gene calls are TRBV5-4 and TRBJ2-1; perhaps TRBD2 as D (5 bases). The CDR3 totals 16 residues. Germline CDR1 SGHNT, CDR2 YYREEE (reference sequence). V lost 3 bases, J lost 2 bases, and 15 bases lay in between. In DNA form, the CDR3 reads TGTGCCAGCAGCTGGCGGGCACCCGGGGCCTACAATGAGCAGTTCTTC. Protein product: CASSWRAPGAYNEQFF.

V gene TRBV18 combines with J gene TRBJ2-5; 9 nucleotides line up with TRBD1. The assigned J gene may be wrong: the sequence end matches TRBJ2-7 better. The CDR3 is 15 amino acids. Germline CDR1 is KGHSH and CDR2 is LQKENI. Written as DNA, the CDR3 is TGTGCCAGCTCACCACAGGGACAGGGTGCCTACGAGCAGTACTTC. It codes for CASSPQGQGAYEQYF.

This clonotype was detected a few times. V is TRBV7-2 and J is TRBJ2-5, with 7 bases lining up with TRBD2. Trimming removed 1 base from V and 2 bases from J; junction bases left unmatched: 4. This CDR3 is 15 amino acids long. Germline V CDR1 and CDR2: SGHTA, FQGNSA. The CDR3 nucleotides are TGTGCCAGCAGCTTAGGCGGGAGCTCGCAAGAGACCCAGTACTTC. Protein sequence: CASSLGGSSQETQYF.

This clonotype was seen a single time. The genes are TRBV20-1 and TRBJ2-5; D is undetermined. The CDR3 loop spans 14 amino acids. Germline V lookup: CDR1 DFQATT, CDR2 SNEGSKA (reference sequence). The V end was cut by 0 bases, the J end by 1 base, with 9 bases between. CDR3 sequence reads: CSARDVVPQETQYF. CDR3 bases: TGCAGTGCTAGAGATGTGGTACCCCAAGAGACCCAGTACTTC.

The chain employs TRBV20-1 and TRBJ1-2, with TRBD1 matching over 7 bases. CDR1 is DFQATT and CDR2 is SNEGSKA in the germline V gene (reference sequence). The V segment lost 5 bases and the J segment 3 bases; nucleotides outside the gene matches: 6. CDR3 length equals 13 residues. The CDR3, as DNA: TGCAGTGCTCTGTCGGGACAGCACTATGGCTACACCTTC. Translating gives CSALSGQHYGYTF.

This clonotype was detected only a few times. V usage is TRBV7-8 and J usage is TRBJ1-2, with a tentative D call TRBD1 (5 bases). V was cut by 5 bases and J by 8 bases, with 12 bases left in between. The CDR3 totals 12 residues. Germline CDR1 reads SGHVS; CDR2 reads FQNEAQ. CDR3 in amino acids: CASSPGPAGYTF. In DNA form, the CDR3 reads TGTGCCAGCAGCCCGGGACCGGCGGGCTACACCTTC.

In nucleotides, the CDR3 is TGTGCCAGCAGTGCTTCAGGGGGTTCAGGGGATACGCAGTATTTT. It specifies CASSASGGSGDTQYF. The V call is TRBV6-4, the J call TRBJ2-3; 7 nucleotides agree with TRBD1. The V segment lost 4 bases and the J segment 6 bases; nucleotides outside the gene matches: 10. CDR3 size: 15 residues. From germline, CDR1 is MRHNA and CDR2 SNTAGT.

This chain uses TRBV6-5 with TRBJ1-2; D possibly corresponds to TRBD1 (6 bases). The CDR3 runs to 16 residues. Trimming removed 0 bases at V and 4 bases at J, with 15 bases between. Germline-derived CDR1 and CDR2 are MNHEY and SVGAGI. The CDR3 spells CASSYSRGAGIYGYTF. CDR3 nucleotides: TGTGCCAGCAGTTACTCGCGGGGGGCGGGTATCTATGGCTACACCTTC.

This sequence joins TRBV28 and TRBJ2-4; TRBD1 agrees at 9 bases. TRBJ2-7 matches the DNA end more closely, so the J call is doubtful. The CDR3 sequence is 15 residues long. Germline V gives CDR1 MDHEN, CDR2 SYDVKM. CDR3 bases: TGTGCCAGCAGTTCCCGGGACAGGGACCCCTACGAGCAGTACTTC. The encoded protein is CASSSRDRDPYEQYF.

This clonotype has only a few counts. The chain combines TRBV9 with TRBJ2-7; 7 positions agree with TRBD1. Germline CDR1 and CDR2: SGDLS and YYNGEE. The CDR3 spans 14 residues. V lost 4 bases and J lost 6; bases outside the gene matches: 10. In DNA form, the CDR3 reads TGTGCCAGCAGCCGCCTCACAGGGGCGGGCGAGCAGTACTTC. It codes for CASSRLTGAGEQYF.

The J gene is TRBJ2-1, the V gene TRBV7-9; 12 nucleotides align to TRBD2. Germline V gives CDR1 SEHNR, CDR2 FQNEAQ (reference sequence). Germline trimming cut 1 base from V and 8 bases from J; bases unmatched to any gene: 6. The CDR3 spans 16 residues. CDR3 nucleotides: TGTGCCAGCAGCTTAGGACTAGCGGGAGTGGGCGATGAGCAGTTCTTC. As protein: CASSLGLAGVGDEQFF.

Comment on this clonotype: A much larger clone lies one base from this, so it may be a read error. V is TRBV7-2 and J is TRBJ2-1, with D possibly matching TRBD2 (6 bases). The CDR3 has 17 amino acids. Germline assignment: CDR1 SGHTA and CDR2 FQGNSA. This CDR3 is CVSSLVAGSSSYNEQFF. CDR3 DNA sequence: TGTGTCAGCAGCTTAGTGGCCGGGAGCAGCTCCTACAATGAGCAGTTCTTC.

The chain employs TRBV28 and TRBJ2-4, with 10 bases matching TRBD2. Germline V gene sequence: CDR1 MDHEN, CDR2 SYDVKM. The J segment lost 6 bases and the V segment lost 6 bases, leaving 5 bases of the junction unmatched. The CDR3 has 14 residues. CDR3 sequence: CASSKREGGNIQYF. The CDR3 nucleotides are TGTGCCAGCAGCAAGCGGGAGGGTGGAAACATTCAGTACTTC.

Note on this clonotype: A much larger clone lies a single base off, so this may be a read error. The rearrangement links TRBV7-2 to TRBJ2-1, with 11 bases aligning to TRBD2. Per the germline V gene, CDR1 is SGHTA and CDR2 is FQGNSA. The CDR3 runs 15 residues. With V trimmed by 2 bases and J by 7 bases, 4 bases remained unmatched. CDR3 DNA sequence: TGTGCCAGCAGCTTACATACTAGCGGGGGTAATGAGCAGTTCTTC. This sequence encodes CASSLHTSGGNEQFF.

The chain combines TRBV2 with TRBJ2-1, with 7 bases that match TRBD2. Germline values: CDR1 SNHLY, CDR2 FYNNEI. The CDR3 is 14 amino acids. V gave up 1 base and J gave up 8 bases; unmatched junction bases: 5. The CDR3 bases are TGTGCCAGCAGTGAAGGGACCCGGGGGGATGAGCAGTTCTTC. Protein product: CASSEGTRGDEQFF.

Written as DNA, the CDR3 is TGCGCCAGCAGCTTGGCAGGACAGGCCACAGATACGCAGTATTTT. It encodes CASSLAGQATDTQYF. The J gene is TRBJ2-3, the V gene TRBV5-1; 7 nucleotides line up with TRBD1. Germline assignment: CDR1 SGHRS and CDR2 YFSETQ. The trim removed 0 bases at V and 2 bases at J, leaving 3 bases unmatched. This CDR3 is 15 amino acids long.

This clonotype was detected only a few times. The J gene is TRBJ2-7, the V gene TRBV20-1; 11 positions agree with TRBD2. Germline CDR1 and CDR2: DFQATT and SNEGSKA (reference sequence). The CDR3 is made up of 13 amino acids. Losses at the gene ends were 3 bases for V and 9 bases for J; bases not matched to a gene: 7. The CDR3 coding sequence is TGCAGTGCTAGGAGTACTAGCGGGGGCGGGCAGTACTTC. It yields the protein CSARSTSGGGQYF.

This rearrangement joins TRBV6-2 or TRBV6-3 to TRBJ1-2; D ambiguous. V lost 0 bases to trimming and J lost 7 bases, with 15 bases between them. The CDR3 has 15 amino acids. Per the germline V gene, CDR1 is MNHEY and CDR2 is SVGEGT. The CDR3 here is CASSYSTVDTSGYTF. CDR3 nucleotide sequence: TGTGCCAGCAGTTACTCCACAGTGGATACTAGTGGCTACACCTTC.